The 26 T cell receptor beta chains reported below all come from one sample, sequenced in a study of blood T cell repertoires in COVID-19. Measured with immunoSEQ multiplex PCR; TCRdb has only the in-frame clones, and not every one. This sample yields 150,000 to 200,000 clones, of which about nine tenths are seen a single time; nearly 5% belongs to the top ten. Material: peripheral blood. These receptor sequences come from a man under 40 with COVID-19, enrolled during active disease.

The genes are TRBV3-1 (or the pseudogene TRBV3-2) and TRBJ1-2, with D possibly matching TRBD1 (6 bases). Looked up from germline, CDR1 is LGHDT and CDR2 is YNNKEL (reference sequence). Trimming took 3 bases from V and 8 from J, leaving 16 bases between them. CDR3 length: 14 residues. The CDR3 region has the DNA TGTGCCAGCAGCCATGCCGGACAGAGCGGCGGCTACACCTTC. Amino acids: CASSHAGQSGGYTF.

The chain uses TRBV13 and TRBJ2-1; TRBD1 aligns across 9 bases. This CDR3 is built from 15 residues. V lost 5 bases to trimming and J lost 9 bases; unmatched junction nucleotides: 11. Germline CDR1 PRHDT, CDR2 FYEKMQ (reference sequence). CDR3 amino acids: CASSPRYGQGSEQFF. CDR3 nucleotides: TGTGCCAGCAGCCCAAGGTACGGACAGGGGTCTGAGCAGTTCTTC. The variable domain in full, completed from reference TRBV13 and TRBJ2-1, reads AAGVIQSPRHLIKEKRETATLKCYPIPRHDTVYWYQQGPGQDPQFLISFYEKMQSDKGSIPDRFSAQQFSDYHSELNMSSLELGDSALYFCASSPRYGQGSEQFFGPGTRLTVL.

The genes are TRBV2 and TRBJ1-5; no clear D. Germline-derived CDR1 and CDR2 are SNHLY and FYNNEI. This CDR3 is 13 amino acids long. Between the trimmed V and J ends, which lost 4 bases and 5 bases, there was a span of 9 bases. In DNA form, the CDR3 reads TGTGCCAGCAGTGGGCGGGGTGATCAGCCCCAGCATTTT. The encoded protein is CASSGRGDQPQHF.

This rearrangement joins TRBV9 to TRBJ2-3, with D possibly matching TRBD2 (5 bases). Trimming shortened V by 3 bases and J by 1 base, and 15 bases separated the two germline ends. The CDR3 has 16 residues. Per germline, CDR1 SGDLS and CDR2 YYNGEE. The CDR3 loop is CASSAHGERGTDTQYF. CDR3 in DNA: TGTGCCAGCAGCGCTCACGGGGAGAGGGGCACAGATACGCAGTATTTT.

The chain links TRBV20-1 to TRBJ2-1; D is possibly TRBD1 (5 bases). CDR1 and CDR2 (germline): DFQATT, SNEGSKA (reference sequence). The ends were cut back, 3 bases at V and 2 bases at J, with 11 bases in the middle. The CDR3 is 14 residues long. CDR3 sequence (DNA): TGCAGTGCTAGTTCAGGGCACCCCTACAATGAGCAGTTCTTC. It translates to CSASSGHPYNEQFF.

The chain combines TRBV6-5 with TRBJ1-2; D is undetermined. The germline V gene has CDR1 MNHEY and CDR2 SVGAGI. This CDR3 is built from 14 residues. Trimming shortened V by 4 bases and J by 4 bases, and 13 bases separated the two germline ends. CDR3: CASSSWLGSYGYTF. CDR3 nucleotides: TGTGCCAGCAGTTCCTGGCTCGGGAGCTATGGCTACACCTTC.

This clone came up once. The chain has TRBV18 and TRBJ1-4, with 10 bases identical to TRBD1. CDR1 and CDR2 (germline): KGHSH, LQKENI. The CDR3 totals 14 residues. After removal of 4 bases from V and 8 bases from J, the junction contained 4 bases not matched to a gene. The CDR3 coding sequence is TGTGCCAGCTCACAAGGACAGGGGGAAGAAAAACTGTTTTTT. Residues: CASSQGQGEEKLFF.

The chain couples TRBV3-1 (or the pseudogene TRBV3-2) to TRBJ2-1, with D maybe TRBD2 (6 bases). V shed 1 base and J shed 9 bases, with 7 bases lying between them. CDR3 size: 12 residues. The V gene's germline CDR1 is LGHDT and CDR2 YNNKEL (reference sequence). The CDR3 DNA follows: TGTGCCAGCAGCCAAGCGGGAGCTGAGCAGTTCTTC. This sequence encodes CASSQAGAEQFF.

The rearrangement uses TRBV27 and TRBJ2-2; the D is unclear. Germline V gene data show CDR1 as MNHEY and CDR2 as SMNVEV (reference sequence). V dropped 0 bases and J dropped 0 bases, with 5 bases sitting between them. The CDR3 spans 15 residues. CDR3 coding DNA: TGTGCCAGCAGTTTATCACACCCGAACACCGGGGAGCTGTTTTTT. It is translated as CASSLSHPNTGELFF.

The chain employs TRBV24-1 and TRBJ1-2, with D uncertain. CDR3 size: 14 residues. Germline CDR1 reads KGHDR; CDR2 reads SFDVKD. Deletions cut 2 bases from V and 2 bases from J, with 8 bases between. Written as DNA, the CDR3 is TGTGCCACCAGTGATTACAACACGAACTATGGCTACACCTTC. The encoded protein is CATSDYNTNYGYTF.

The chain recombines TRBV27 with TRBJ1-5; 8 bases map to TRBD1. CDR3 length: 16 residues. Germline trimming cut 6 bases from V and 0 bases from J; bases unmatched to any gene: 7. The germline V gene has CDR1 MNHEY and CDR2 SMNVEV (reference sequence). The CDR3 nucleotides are TGTGCCAGCAGACGATTGGACAGGGCTAGCAATCAGCCCCAGCATTTT. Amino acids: CASRRLDRASNQPQHF.

The CDR3: CASSPGTGDFYGYTF. The CDR3 DNA is TGTGCCAGCAGTCCTGGGACAGGGGACTTCTATGGCTACACCTTC. The chain combines TRBV28 with TRBJ1-2; 10 positions match TRBD1. Germline loops: CDR1 MDHEN, CDR2 SYDVKM. The V and J ends lost 5 bases and 4 bases, in that order; junction bases with no gene match: 7. The CDR3 runs to 15 residues.

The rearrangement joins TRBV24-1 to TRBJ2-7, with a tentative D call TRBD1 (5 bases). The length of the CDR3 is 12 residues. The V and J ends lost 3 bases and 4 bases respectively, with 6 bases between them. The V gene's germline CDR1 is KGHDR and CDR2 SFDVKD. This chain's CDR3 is CATSDQGYEQYF. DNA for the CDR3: TGTGCCACCAGTGATCAGGGTTACGAGCAGTACTTC.

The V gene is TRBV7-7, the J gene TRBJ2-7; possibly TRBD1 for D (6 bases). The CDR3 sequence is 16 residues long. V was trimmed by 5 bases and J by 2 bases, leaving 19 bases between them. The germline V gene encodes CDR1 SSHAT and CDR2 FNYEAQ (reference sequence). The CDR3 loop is CASSQGHPVITYEQYF. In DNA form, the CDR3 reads TGTGCCAGCAGCCAGGGACACCCTGTCATAACCTACGAGCAGTACTTC.

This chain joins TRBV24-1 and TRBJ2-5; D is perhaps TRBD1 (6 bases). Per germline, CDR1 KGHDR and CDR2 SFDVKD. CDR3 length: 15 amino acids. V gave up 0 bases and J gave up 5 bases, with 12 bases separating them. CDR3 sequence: CATSDLTGMGETQYF. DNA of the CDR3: TGTGCCACCAGTGATTTGACAGGGATGGGGGAGACCCAGTACTTC.

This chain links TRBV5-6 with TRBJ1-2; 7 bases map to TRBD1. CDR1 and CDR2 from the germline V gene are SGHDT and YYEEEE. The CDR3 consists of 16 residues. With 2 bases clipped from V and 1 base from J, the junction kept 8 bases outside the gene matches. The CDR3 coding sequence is TGTGCCAGCAGCTTACAGGGGTCTTCTCATAACTATGGCTACACCTTC. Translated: CASSLQGSSHNYGYTF.

The chain's CDR3 is CASSFGKSGDRGREQYF. The CDR3 DNA sequence: TGTGCCAGCAGCTTCGGGAAAAGTGGGGACAGGGGCAGGGAGCAGTACTTC. This chain uses TRBV7-9 with TRBJ2-7, with TRBD1 identical over 10 bases. The CDR3 extends over 17 amino acids. Germline V gene lookup returns CDR1 SEHNR and CDR2 FQNEAQ (reference sequence). Losses at the gene ends were 3 bases for V and 7 bases for J; bases not matched to a gene: 15. Supplemented by reference TRBV7-9 and TRBJ2-7, the full variable domain reads DTGVSQNPRHKITKRGQNVTFRCDPISEHNRLYWYRQTLGQGPEFLTYFQNEAQLEKSRLLSDRFSAERPKGSFSTLEIQRTEQGDSAMYLCASSFGKSGDRGREQYFGPGTRLTVT.

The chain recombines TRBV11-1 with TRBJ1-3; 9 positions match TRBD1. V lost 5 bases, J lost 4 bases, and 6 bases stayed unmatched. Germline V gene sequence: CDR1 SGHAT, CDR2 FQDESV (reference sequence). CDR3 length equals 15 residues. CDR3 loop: CASSARTGVGNTIYF. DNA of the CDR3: TGTGCCAGCAGCGCCCGGACAGGGGTGGGAAACACCATATATTTT. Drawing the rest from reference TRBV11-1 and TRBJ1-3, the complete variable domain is EAEVAQSPRYKITEKSQAVAFWCDPISGHATLYWYRQILGQGPELLVQFQDESVVDDSQLPKDRFSAERLKGVDSTLKIQPAELGDSAMYLCASSARTGVGNTIYFGEGSWLTVV.

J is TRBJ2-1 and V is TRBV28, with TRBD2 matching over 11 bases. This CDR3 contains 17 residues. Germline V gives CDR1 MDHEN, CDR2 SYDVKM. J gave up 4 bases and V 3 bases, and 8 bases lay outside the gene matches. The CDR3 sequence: CASSFPPTSGSYNEQFF. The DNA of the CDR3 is TGTGCCAGCAGTTTCCCGCCTACTAGCGGGAGTTACAATGAGCAGTTCTTC.

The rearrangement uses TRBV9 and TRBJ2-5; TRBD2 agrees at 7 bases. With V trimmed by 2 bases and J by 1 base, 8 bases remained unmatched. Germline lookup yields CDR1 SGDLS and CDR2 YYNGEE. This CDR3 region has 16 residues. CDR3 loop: CASSVGAGDRQETQYF. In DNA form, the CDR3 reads TGTGCCAGCAGCGTCGGGGCGGGAGACCGCCAAGAGACCCAGTACTTC.

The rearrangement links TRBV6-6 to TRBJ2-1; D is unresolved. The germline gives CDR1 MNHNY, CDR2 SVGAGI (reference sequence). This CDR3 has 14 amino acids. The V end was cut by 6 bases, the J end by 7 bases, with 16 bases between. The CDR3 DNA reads TGTGCCAGCAGAAACCCTGAGCACGGGAATGAGCAGTTCTTC. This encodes CASRNPEHGNEQFF.

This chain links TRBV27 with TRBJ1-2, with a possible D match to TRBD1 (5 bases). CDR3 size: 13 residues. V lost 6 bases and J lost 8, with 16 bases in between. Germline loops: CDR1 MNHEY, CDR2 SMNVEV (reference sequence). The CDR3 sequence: CASRLAGFGGYTF. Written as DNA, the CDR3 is TGTGCCAGCAGACTGGCAGGGTTTGGAGGCTACACCTTC.

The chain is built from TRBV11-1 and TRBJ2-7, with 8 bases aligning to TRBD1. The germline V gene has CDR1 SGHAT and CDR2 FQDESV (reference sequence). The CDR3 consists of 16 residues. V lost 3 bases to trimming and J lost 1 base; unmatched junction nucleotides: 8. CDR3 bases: TGTGCCAGCAGCTTTGATCCGGGACAGGTTTCCTACGAGCAGTACTTC. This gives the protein CASSFDPGQVSYEQYF.

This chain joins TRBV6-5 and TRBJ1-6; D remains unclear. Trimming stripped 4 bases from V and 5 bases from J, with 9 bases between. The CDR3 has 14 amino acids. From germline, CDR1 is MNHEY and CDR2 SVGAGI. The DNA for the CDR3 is TGTGCCAGCAGTTCTATCCCGGATAATTCACCCCTCCACTTT. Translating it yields CASSSIPDNSPLHF.

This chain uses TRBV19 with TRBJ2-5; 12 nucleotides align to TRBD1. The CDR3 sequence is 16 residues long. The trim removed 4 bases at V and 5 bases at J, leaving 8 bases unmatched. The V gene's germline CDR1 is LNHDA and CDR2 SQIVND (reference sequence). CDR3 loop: CASSNPGTGGWETQYF. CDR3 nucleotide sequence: TGTGCCAGTAGTAACCCAGGGACAGGGGGCTGGGAGACCCAGTACTTC.

The CDR3 here is CASSLLWSGPGGSYEQYF. The CDR3 DNA sequence: TGTGCCAGCAGCCTCCTTTGGAGCGGCCCGGGTGGCTCCTACGAGCAGTACTTC. J is TRBJ2-7 and V is TRBV7-2; tentatively, D is TRBD2 (5 bases). Germline V gene lookup returns CDR1 SGHTA and CDR2 FQGNSA. The CDR3 extends over 18 amino acids. V lost 5 bases and J 0 bases, leaving 23 bases between the germline ends.